This paragraph reports one TCR beta chain. Its antigen is as yet unknown. The assay used was immunoSEQ (version v3.0), run at survey level. Here immunoSEQ multiplex PCR was the method, and the copy in TCRdb shows in-frame clones only, minus some. The sample yields around 28,000 clones, around 85% seen once. This entry is derived from a study of long-term antiretroviral therapy in people with HIV. Study-wide findings and caveats: Dominant in the repertoire at all time points were clones expanded before ART.

The clonotype comes from a middle-aged man with HIV. The sequencing here drew on unsorted PBMCs, taken 2.3 years after starting antiretroviral therapy.

CDR3 region: CASSIEWDRDYEQYF. Here the CDR3 DNA reads TGTGCCAGTAGCATCGAGTGGGACAGGGACTACGAGCAGTACTTC. The chain carries TRBV19 and TRBJ2-7; TRBD1 aligns across 9 bases. Trimming took 6 bases from V and 3 from J; bases not matched to a gene: 9. This CDR3 spans 15 amino acids. CDR1 LNHDA and CDR2 SQIVND come from the germline V gene (reference sequence). Full variable domain (outside the CDR3, taken from reference TRBV19 and TRBJ2-7): DGGITQSPKYLFRKEGQNVTLSCEQNLNHDAMYWYRQDPGQGLRLIYYSQIVNDFQKGDIAEGYSVSREKKESFPLTVTSAQKNPTAFYLCASSIEWDRDYEQYFGPGTRLTVT.